This T cell receptor (beta chain) was retrieved from a study of human T cells and chemical hapten exposure. Whole-study context: Chiefly women, the patients showed alopecia areata, totalis or universalis.

Time point noted: pre-sensitization, week 0. The treatment was: therapeutic diphenylcyclopropenone sensitization with weekly scalp DPC. A single record per CDR3 protein comes from TCRdb applying MiXCR to the RACE reads. The profile covers over 35,000 distinct CDR3 sequences, with roughly a tenth appearing a single time and about 5.9% taken by the ten largest. This clonotype was observed a handful of times. Its antigen is not identified. General study points: The immune response of these alopecia patients might not match healthy individuals'.

CDR3 length: 13 amino acids. CDR1 and CDR2 from the germline V gene are MNHEY and SMNVEV (reference sequence). Trimming shortened V by 2 bases and J by 4 bases, and 8 bases separated the two germline ends. The specimen comprised whole blood, sampled in connection with sensitization to the hapten diphenylcyclopropenone (DPC). The J gene is TRBJ1-1, the V gene TRBV27; a weak D match, TRBD1 (5 bases). The TCR was taken from a man between 25 and 39 years old with alopecia areata. Some clones in this sample may be carry-over from other donors' samples. CDR3 protein: CASSLDSGTEAFF. Written as DNA, the CDR3 is TGTGCCAGCAGTTTAGACAGTGGCACTGAAGCTTTCTTT.